The 7 T cell receptor beta chains reported below all come from one sample, sequenced in a study of blood T cell repertoires in COVID-19. Repertoires were generated with immunoSEQ multiplex PCR, while TCRdb's copy carries only in-frame clones and drops some. The repertoire holds 100,000 to 150,000 clones, with more than 70% as singletons. The sequencing sample was made of peripheral blood. The receptor set was obtained from a man between 50 and 59 years old with acute or convalescent COVID-19.

CDR3 sequence (DNA): TGTGCCAGCACCAGACAATCGAACACTGAAGCTTTCTTT. Residues: CASTRQSNTEAFF. The chain carries TRBV12-3 or TRBV12-4 and TRBJ1-1; D remains ambiguous. The CDR3 has 13 residues. V was shortened by 7 bases and J by 1 base, with 10 bases between the two germline ends.

The genes are TRBV7-9 and TRBJ2-1; D not resolved. The CDR3 consists of 14 residues. From germline, CDR1 is SEHNR and CDR2 FQNEAQ (reference sequence). Trimming stripped 4 bases from V and 8 bases from J, with 15 bases between. The CDR3 region has the DNA TGTGCCAGCAGCTCCCCCCCCTCTCCGGATGAGCAGTTCTTC. It translates to CASSSPPSPDEQFF.

This clone was observed a single time. The J gene is TRBJ2-7, the V gene TRBV7-8; 12 positions agree with TRBD1. This CDR3 contains 14 residues. The V segment lost 5 bases and the J segment 7 bases; nucleotides outside the gene matches: 6. Per the germline V gene, CDR1 is SGHVS and CDR2 is FQNEAQ. This chain's CDR3 is CASSGGTGGEEQYF. CDR3 coding DNA: TGTGCCAGCAGCGGCGGGACAGGGGGCGAGGAGCAGTACTTC.

The genes are TRBV6-5 and TRBJ1-1; no clear D gene. CDR3 length equals 13 residues. In germline, CDR1 is MNHEY, CDR2 SVGAGI. With 8 bases removed from V and 5 bases from J, the gap between germline ends came to 15 bases. The CDR3 DNA is TGTGCCAGCGGAGAAACGGGGTTGACTGAAGCTTTCTTT. It is translated as CASGETGLTEAFF.

This chain connects TRBV25-1 to TRBJ1-1, with a tentative D call TRBD1 (5 bases). CDR3 size: 13 residues. Germline V lookup: CDR1 MGHDK, CDR2 SYGVNS. The V and J ends lost 6 bases and 3 bases respectively, with 11 bases between them. CDR3 loop: CASSRTLYTEAFF. In nucleotides, the CDR3 is TGTGCCAGCAGCCGGACACTTTACACTGAAGCTTTCTTT.

CDR3 sequence reads: CASSRRGAAYEQYF. CDR3 coding DNA: TGTGCCAGTAGTAGGCGGGGGGCCGCCTACGAGCAGTACTTC. V is TRBV19 and J is TRBJ2-7, with 8 nucleotides matching TRBD2. The V segment lost 4 bases and the J segment 2 bases; nucleotides outside the gene matches: 4. CDR3 size: 14 residues. The germline gives CDR1 LNHDA, CDR2 SQIVND (reference sequence).

The chain couples TRBV6-5 to TRBJ2-2, with D unclear. The V gene's germline CDR1 is MNHEY and CDR2 SVGAGI. This CDR3 spans 15 amino acids. Trimming removed 6 bases at V and 3 bases at J, with 14 bases between. Here the CDR3 DNA reads TGTGCCAGCAGGCCCAGGTTGATTGACACCGGGGAGCTGTTTTTT. Its translation is CASRPRLIDTGELFF.